This T cell receptor beta chain was retrieved from a study of T cell repertoires in cytomegalovirus infection. In the study overall: The authors used CMV epitopes that were HLA-C-restricted (recently identified) and HLA-B-restricted (well studied). The public TCR beta signatures pointed to both CMV infection and matching HLA type. Findings of the study overall: Cumulative frequency of public TCR beta families picked out carriers of CMV plus the relevant HLA. There were HLA-C-restricted CMV-specific TCR beta clonotypes dominating the ex vivo response.

In TCRdb, the reads were re-called with MiXCR into one record per CDR3 protein. The table lists roughly 500,000 distinct CDR3 sequences, around 30% of them singletons. Trimming left V 1 base short and J 2 bases short, with 9 bases between. The CDR3 spans 15 residues. The germline V gene encodes CDR1 SEHNR and CDR2 FQNEAQ (reference sequence). This clonotype showed up just a few times. Its antigen is unknown. The chain couples TRBV7-9 to TRBJ1-5; a possible D gene is TRBD1 (6 bases). This sequence originates from a human donor in good health (CMV status not recorded). Some clones in this sample may be carry-over from other donors' samples. The source material was cultured PBMCs, sampled from culture after CMV antigen stimulation. The CDR3 coding sequence is TGTGCCAGCAGCTTAGGGGACACTGGCAATCAGCCCCAGCATTTT. Amino acids: CASSLGDTGNQPQHF.